This record concerns one T cell receptor (beta chain) sequence. The antigen remains unidentified. These data belong to a study of cytomegalovirus exposure and HLA in healthy donors. Study-wide findings and caveats: Sequencing depth roughly uniform across donors was assumed in presence/absence analyses.

The germline V gene has CDR1 SGHDT and CDR2 YYEEEE. CDR3 length: 15 amino acids. V dropped 2 bases and J dropped 5; count of bases not matched to a gene: 4. 13 Jbeta primers and 60 Vbeta primers were used for the PCR. Profiled with immunoSEQ multiplex PCR; TCRdb holds only in-frame clones, not every one. The repertoire holds 120,000 to 150,000 clones, 80% to 85% seen once, with roughly 1.2% in the top ten. The source of this sequence is a male donor in good health and CMV-seropositive. The sequenced sample was PBMCs. This sequence joins TRBV5-6 and TRBJ1-2; 12 bases agree with TRBD1. CDR3 residues: CASSLRDRGLYGYTF. CDR3 nucleotides: TGTGCCAGCAGCTTACGGGACAGGGGGCTATATGGCTACACCTTC.